There are a few counts of the clone carrying this T cell receptor beta chain. Its target is not known. The data were obtained in a study of post-analysis software for immune sequencing data. The wider study: Disease trajectories encompassed relapsing-remitting, secondary progressive and progressive-relapsing multiple sclerosis. Regarding the study as a whole: Those with multiple sclerosis, the patient group, showed significantly lower normalized Chao1 diversity than controls. Included in a set of five TRBV segments more frequent in patients than controls were TRBV5-6, TRBV5-1 and TRBV20-1. Strong co-clustering by F measure was evident for samples that had been prepared in the same batch.

Built from TCR beta cDNA, the libraries had unique molecular identifiers in them. Some 500,000 cDNA molecules were obtained per 1 to 10 million input T cells. TCRdb recomputed calls from the PCR reads with MiXCR, one row per CDR3 protein. The data hold about 540,000 distinct CDR3 sequences, with around 36% observed a single time. CDR3 length: 14 residues. J gave up 4 bases and V 5 bases, and 4 bases lay outside the gene matches. V usage is TRBV12-3 or TRBV12-4 and J usage is TRBJ1-1; 10 bases fit TRBD1. The receptor was isolated from a girl between 2 and 17 years old with multiple sclerosis. Sequenced: blood. CDR3 sequence (DNA): TGTGCCAGCAGTGGGGGACAGGGGCCCACTGAAGCTTTCTTT. It is translated as CASSGGQGPTEAFF.